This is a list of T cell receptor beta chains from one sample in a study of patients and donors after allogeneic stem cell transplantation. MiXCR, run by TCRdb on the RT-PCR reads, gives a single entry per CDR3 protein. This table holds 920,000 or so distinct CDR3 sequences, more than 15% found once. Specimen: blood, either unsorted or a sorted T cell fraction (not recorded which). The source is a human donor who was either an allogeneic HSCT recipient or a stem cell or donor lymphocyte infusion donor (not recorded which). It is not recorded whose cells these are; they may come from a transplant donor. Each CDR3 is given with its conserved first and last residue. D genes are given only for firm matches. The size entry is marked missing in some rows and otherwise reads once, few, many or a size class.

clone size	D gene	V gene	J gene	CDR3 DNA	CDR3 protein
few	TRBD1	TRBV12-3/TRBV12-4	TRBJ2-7	TGTGCCAGCAGTTTGGACATCGGGACAGCGGTAGACGAGCAGTACTTC	CASSLDIGTAVDEQYF
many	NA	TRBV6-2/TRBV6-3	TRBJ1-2	TGTGCCAGCGCGCGGCACCTCTATGGCTACACCTTC	CASARHLYGYTF
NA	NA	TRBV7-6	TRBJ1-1	TGTGCCAGCAGCTCAGCCAGCTTGAACACTGAAGCTTTCTTT	CASSSASLNTEAFF
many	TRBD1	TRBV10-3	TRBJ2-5	TGTGCCATCGCACCGGACAGGGGATTACAAGAGACCCAGTACTTC	CAIAPDRGLQETQYF
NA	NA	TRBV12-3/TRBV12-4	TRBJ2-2	TGTGCCAGCGGCCAAGCGAGGACAGTTTTCACCGGGGAGCTGTTTTTT	CASGQARTVFTGELFF
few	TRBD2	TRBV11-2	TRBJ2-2	TGTGCCAGCAGCTTAGTAAGCGGTTCTAGCGGGAACACCGGGGAGCTGTTTTTT	CASSLVSGSSGNTGELFF
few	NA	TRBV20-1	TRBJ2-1	TGCAGTGCTAGAGTCGTCACCGTCAATGAGCAGTTCTTC	CSARVVTVNEQFF
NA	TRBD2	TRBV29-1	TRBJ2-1	TGCAGCGTTGATGGGATTGGGACTAGTAGGGCAAATGAGCAGTTCTTC	CSVDGIGTSRANEQFF
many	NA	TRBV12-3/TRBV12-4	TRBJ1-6	TGTGCCAGCACCTACTCTCCTAATTCACCCCTCCACTTT	CASTYSPNSPLHF
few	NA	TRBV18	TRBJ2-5	TGTGCCAGCTCACTCCTTGGGACTCCCTACCAAGAGACCCAGTACTTC	CASSLLGTPYQETQYF
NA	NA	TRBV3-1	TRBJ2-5	TGTGCCAGCACGCCGCAGAATAACCAAGAGACCCAGTACTTC	CASTPQNNQETQYF
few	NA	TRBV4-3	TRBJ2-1	TGCGCCAGCAGCCAAGCACAGAAATGGGACTCCTACAATGAGCAGTTCTTC	CASSQAQKWDSYNEQFF
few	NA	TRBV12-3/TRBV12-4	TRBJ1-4	TGTGCCAGCAGTCCAGCTAATGAAAAACTGTTTTTT	CASSPANEKLFF
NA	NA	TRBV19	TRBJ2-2	TGTGCCAGTAGTATAGTTAGTCCTAGGACCTACGGGGAGCTGTTTTTT	CASSIVSPRTYGELFF
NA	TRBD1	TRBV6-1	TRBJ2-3	TGTGCCAGCGGGGTGGGGACAGGGACCACAGATACGCAGTATTTT	CASGVGTGTTDTQYF
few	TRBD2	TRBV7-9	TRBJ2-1	TGTGCCAGCAGGATCGCCGGGACTAGTTGGTCGTACAATGAGCAGTTCTTC	CASRIAGTSWSYNEQFF
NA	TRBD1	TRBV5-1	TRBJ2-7	TGCGCCAGCAGCCCGGACAGGACGATCGCCTACGAGCAGTACTTC	CASSPDRTIAYEQYF
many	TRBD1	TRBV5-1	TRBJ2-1	TGCGCCAGCAGCATACAGGGGGCTTCCTACAATGAGCAGTTCTTC	CASSIQGASYNEQFF
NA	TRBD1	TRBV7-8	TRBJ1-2	TGTGCCAGCAGCTCCTCAGGGGGCAATAACTATGGCTACACCTTC	CASSSSGGNNYGYTF
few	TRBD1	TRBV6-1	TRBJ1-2	TGTGCCAGCAGTAGAGAGGGACAGGGGAATGGCTACACCTTC	CASSREGQGNGYTF
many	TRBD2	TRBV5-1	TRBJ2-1	TGCGCCAGCAGCTTGACTAGCGGGAGAGGCAATGAGCAGTTCTTC	CASSLTSGRGNEQFF
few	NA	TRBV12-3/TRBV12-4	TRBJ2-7	TGTGCCAGCAGTTTAGTTCTTAACTACGAGCAGTACTTC	CASSLVLNYEQYF
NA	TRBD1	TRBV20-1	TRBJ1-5	TGCAGTGCTAGAGATAACCGACAGGGGGCTAGCAATCAGCCCCAGCATTTT	CSARDNRQGASNQPQHF
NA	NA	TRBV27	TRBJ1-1	TGTGCCAGCAGTTATCCGTGGGGCACCATGGCTTCAGCTTTCTTT	CASSYPWGTMASAFF
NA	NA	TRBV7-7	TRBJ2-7	TGTGCTAGCAGCGAGGGAATCTCCTACGAGCAGTACTTC	CASSEGISYEQYF
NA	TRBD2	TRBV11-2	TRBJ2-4	TGTGCCAGCAGCTTACTACGGACTAGCGGGAAAAGTGGGGACATTCAGTACTTC	CASSLLRTSGKSGDIQYF
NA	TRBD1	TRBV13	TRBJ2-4	TGTGCCAGCAGCTCCGGGACAGGGGTTCAAAACATTCAGTACTTC	CASSSGTGVQNIQYF
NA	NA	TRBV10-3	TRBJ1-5	TGTGCCATCAGGACGGACACGCCGAATCAGCCCCAGCATTTT	CAIRTDTPNQPQHF
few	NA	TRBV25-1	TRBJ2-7	TGTGCCAGCAGTGAATACTGGCAGGGGACCTACGAGCAGTACTTC	CASSEYWQGTYEQYF
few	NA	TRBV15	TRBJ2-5	TGTGCCACCCAATCGGAGATCCAAGAGACCCAGTACTTC	CATQSEIQETQYF
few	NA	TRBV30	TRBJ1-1	TGTGCCTGGAGTGTACCAACGGCAGAAGCTTTCTTT	CAWSVPTAEAFF
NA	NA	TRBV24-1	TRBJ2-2	TGTGCCACCAGCGACACGAGAGGACGGGAGCTGTTTTTT	CATSDTRGRELFF
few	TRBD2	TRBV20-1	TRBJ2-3	TGCAGTGCCAGAGGTACTAGCGGGAGACCAGATACGCAGTATTTT	CSARGTSGRPDTQYF
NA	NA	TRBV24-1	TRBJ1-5	TGTGCCACCAGTGATAGGATTGGTGTAAATCAGCCCCAGCATTTT	CATSDRIGVNQPQHF
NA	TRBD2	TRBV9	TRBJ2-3	TGTGCCAGCAGTACTAGCGGGCTACGAGATACGCAGTATTTT	CASSTSGLRDTQYF
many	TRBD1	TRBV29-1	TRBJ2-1	TGCAGCGGAAAATGGGACAGTGCATTCTTC	CSGKWDSAFF
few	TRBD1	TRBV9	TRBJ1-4	TGTGCCAGCAGCTGGGGACAGGATACCATAAATGAAAAACTGTTTTTT	CASSWGQDTINEKLFF
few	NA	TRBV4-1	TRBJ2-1	TGCGCCAGCAGTCTTACTATTAGCTCCTACAATGAGCAGTTCTTC	CASSLTISSYNEQFF
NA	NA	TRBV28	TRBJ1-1	TGTGCCAGCATCGCTGGGGCGGGCACTGAAGCTTTCTTT	CASIAGAGTEAFF
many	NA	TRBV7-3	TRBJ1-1	TGTGCCAGCAGCTTAGGAGTTTTTGGGGCGGGGACTGAAGCTTTCTTT	CASSLGVFGAGTEAFF
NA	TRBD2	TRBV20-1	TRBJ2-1	TGCAGTGCTAGAGATTCCGGCGGGAGCTCCTACAATGAGCAGTTCTTC	CSARDSGGSSYNEQFF
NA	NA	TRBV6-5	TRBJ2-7	TGTGCCAGCAGTTACGATGGGGGGTTCCGAATCTACGAGCAGTACTTC	CASSYDGGFRIYEQYF
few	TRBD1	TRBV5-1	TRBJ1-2	TGCGCCAGCAGCTTGGGGCAGGGGGACGTTAAGGGCTACACCTTC	CASSLGQGDVKGYTF
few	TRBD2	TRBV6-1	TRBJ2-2	TGTGCCAGCCGCGTCCCGGGGGGGCCGGTAGGGGAGCTGTTTTTT	CASRVPGGPVGELFF
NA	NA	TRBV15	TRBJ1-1	TGTGCCACCAGCACACAACAGGGGAACACTGAAGCTTTCTTT	CATSTQQGNTEAFF
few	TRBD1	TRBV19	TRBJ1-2	TGTGGGACAGGCCCCTATGGCTACACCTTC	CGTGPYGYTF